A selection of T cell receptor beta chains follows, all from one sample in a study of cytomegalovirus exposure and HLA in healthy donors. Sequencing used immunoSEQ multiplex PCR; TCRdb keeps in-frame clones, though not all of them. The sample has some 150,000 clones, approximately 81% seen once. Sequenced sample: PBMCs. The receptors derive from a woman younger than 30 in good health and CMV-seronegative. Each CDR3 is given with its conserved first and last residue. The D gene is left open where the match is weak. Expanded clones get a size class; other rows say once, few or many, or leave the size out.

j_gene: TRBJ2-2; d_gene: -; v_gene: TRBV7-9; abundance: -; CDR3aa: CSSSLVYPVAGELFF; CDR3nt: TGTTCCAGCAGCTTAGTCTACCCCGTAGCCGGGGAGCTGTTTTTT
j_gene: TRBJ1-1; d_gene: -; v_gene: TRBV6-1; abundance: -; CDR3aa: CASSGAVLTVNTEAFF; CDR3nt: TGTGCCAGCAGTGGCGCCGTATTGACAGTGAACACTGAAGCTTTCTTT
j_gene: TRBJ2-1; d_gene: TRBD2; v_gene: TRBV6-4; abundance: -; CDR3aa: CASSEIAGKYNEQFF; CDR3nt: TGTGCCAGCAGTGAAATAGCGGGGAAGTACAATGAGCAGTTCTTC
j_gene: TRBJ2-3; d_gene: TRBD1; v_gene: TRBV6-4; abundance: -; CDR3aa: CASSGTGAAHTQYF; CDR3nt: TGTGCCAGCAGTGGGACAGGGGCGGCCCATACGCAGTATTTT
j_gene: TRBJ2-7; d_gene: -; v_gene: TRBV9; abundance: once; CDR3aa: CASSPRELGLIYEQYF; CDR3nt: TGTGCCAGCAGCCCCAGGGAGCTGGGACTCATCTACGAGCAGTACTTC
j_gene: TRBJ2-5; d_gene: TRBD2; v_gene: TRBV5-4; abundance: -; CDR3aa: CASSLAGLVEETQYF; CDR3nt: TGTGCCAGCAGCTTGGCCGGACTAGTAGAGGAGACCCAGTACTTC
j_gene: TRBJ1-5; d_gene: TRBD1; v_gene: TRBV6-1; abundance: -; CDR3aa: CASSDPWTGGGNQPQHF; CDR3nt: TGTGCCAGCAGTGATCCTTGGACAGGTGGAGGTAATCAGCCCCAGCATTTT
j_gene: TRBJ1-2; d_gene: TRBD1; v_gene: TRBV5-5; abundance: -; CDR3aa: CASQNDRGNYGYTF; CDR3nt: TGTGCCAGCCAAAACGACAGGGGCAACTATGGCTACACCTTC
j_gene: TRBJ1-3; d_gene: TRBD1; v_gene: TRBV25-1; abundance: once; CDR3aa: CASSGQGAAGNTIYF; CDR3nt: TGTGCCAGCAGTGGCCAGGGGGCCGCTGGAAACACCATATATTTT
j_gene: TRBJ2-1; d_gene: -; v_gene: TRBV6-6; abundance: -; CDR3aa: CASSYSESSYNEQFF; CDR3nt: TGTGCCAGCAGTTACTCGGAGAGCTCCTACAATGAGCAGTTCTTC
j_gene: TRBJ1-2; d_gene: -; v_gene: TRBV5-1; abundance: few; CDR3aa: CASSLGQLGGYTF; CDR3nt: TGCGCCAGCAGCTTGGGACAGTTAGGGGGCTACACCTTC
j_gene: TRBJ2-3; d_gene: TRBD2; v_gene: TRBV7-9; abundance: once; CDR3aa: CASSLGLAGVQDTQYF; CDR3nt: TGTGCCAGCAGCTTAGGACTAGCGGGAGTCCAAGATACGCAGTATTTT
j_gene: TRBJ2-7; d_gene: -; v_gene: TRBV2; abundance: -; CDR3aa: CASSVYGGYEQYF; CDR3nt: TGTGCCAGCAGTGTATACGGGGGCTACGAGCAGTACTTC
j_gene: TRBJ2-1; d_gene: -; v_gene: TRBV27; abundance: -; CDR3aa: CASRGLNNEQFF; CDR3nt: TGTGCCAGCAGGGGACTCAACAATGAGCAGTTCTTC
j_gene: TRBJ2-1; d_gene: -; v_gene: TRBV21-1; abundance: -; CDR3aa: CASEREGDNEQFF; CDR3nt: TGTGCCAGCGAGAGGGAGGGGGACAATGAGCAGTTCTTC
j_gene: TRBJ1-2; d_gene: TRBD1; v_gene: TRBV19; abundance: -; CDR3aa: CASSIAWQGDYGYTF; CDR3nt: TGTGCCAGTAGTATAGCCTGGCAGGGGGACTATGGCTACACCTTC
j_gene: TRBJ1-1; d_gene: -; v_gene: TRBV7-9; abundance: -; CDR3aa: CASSLPSNTEAFF; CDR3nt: TGTGCCAGCAGCTTACCATCGAACACTGAAGCTTTCTTT
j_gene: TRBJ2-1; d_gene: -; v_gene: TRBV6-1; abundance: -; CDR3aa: CASSVGGLSYNEQFF; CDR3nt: TGTGCCAGCAGCGTGGGGGGACTCTCCTACAATGAGCAGTTCTTC
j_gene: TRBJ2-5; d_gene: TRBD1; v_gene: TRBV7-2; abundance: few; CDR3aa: CASSVRGLETQYF; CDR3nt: TGTGCCAGCAGCGTCAGGGGGCTAGAGACCCAGTACTTC
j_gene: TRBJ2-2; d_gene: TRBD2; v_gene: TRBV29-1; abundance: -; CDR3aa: CCGGRGTGELFF; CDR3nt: TGCTGTGGCGGGAGGGGAACCGGGGAGCTGTTTTTT
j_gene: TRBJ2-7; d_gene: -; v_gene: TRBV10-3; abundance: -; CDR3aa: CAIRETLRTVTYEQYF; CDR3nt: TGTGCCATCAGAGAGACACTTCGGACTGTCACCTACGAGCAGTACTTC
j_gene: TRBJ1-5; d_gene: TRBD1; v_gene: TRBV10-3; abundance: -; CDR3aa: CAISESLGQGSQPQHF; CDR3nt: TGTGCCATCAGTGAGTCCCTGGGACAGGGTTCTCAGCCCCAGCATTTT
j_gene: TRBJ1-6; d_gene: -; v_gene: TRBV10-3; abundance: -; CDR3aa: CAIRPEAGASPLHF; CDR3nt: TGTGCCATCAGGCCCGAGGCAGGGGCTTCACCCCTCCACTTT
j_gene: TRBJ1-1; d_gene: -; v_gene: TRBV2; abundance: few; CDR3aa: CASTPVGPNTEAFF; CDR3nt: TGTGCCAGCACCCCTGTGGGCCCGAACACTGAAGCTTTCTTT
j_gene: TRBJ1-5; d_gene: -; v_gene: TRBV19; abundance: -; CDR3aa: CASRGSNQPQHF; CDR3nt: TGTGCCAGCAGGGGTAGCAATCAGCCCCAGCATTTT
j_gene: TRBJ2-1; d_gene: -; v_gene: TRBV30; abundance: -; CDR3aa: CASNRASYNEQFF; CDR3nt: TGTGCCTCCAACAGGGCCTCCTACAATGAGCAGTTCTTC
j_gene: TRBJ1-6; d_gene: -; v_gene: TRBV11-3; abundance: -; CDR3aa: CASSLGGQLNSPLHF; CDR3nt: TGTGCCAGCAGCTTAGGTGGACAGCTAAATTCACCCCTCCACTTT
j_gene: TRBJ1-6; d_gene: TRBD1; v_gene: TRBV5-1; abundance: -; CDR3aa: CASTGTGDNSPLHF; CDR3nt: TGCGCCAGCACCGGGACAGGAGATAATTCACCCCTCCACTTT
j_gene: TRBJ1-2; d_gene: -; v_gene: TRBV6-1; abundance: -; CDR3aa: CASSWTAYYGYTF; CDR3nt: TGTGCCAGCAGTTGGACAGCATACTATGGCTACACCTTC
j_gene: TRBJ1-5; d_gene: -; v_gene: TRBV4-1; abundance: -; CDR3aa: CASRKRPGDQMDQPQHF; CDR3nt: TGCGCCAGCAGAAAAAGGCCAGGGGATCAGATGGATCAGCCCCAGCATTTT
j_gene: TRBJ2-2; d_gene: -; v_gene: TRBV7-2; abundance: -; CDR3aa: CASSLVVWTSGELFF; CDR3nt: TGTGCCAGCAGCTTAGTTGTTTGGACTTCCGGGGAGCTGTTTTTT
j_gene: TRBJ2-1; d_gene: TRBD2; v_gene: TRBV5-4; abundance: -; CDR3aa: CASSSAAGGYNEQFF; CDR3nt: TGTGCCAGCAGCAGCGCGGCGGGAGGGTACAATGAGCAGTTCTTC
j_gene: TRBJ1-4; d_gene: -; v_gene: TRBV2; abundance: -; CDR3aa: CASSPKPDRTTNEKLFF; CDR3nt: TGTGCCAGCAGTCCCAAACCTGACAGAACAACTAATGAAAAACTGTTTTTT
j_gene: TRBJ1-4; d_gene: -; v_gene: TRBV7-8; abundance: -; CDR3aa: CASRSGDEKLFF; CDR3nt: TGTGCCAGCAGAAGCGGGGATGAAAAACTGTTTTTT
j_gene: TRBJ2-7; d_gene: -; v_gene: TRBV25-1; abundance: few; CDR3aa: CASSESLLGAYEQYF; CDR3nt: TGTGCCAGCAGTGAATCCCTACTTGGAGCCTACGAGCAGTACTTC
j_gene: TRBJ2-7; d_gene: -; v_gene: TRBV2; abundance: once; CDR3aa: CASTGETYEQYF; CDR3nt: TGTGCCAGCACCGGTGAAACCTACGAGCAGTACTTC
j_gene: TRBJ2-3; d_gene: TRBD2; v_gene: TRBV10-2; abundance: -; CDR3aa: CASSERRGGLDTQYF; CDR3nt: TGCGCCAGCAGTGAGAGGCGGGGGGGATTAGATACGCAGTATTTT
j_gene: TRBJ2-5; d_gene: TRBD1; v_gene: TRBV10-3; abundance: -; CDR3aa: CAISLGTGEDLRETQYF; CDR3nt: TGTGCCATCAGCCTCGGGACAGGGGAGGATTTACGGGAGACCCAGTACTTC
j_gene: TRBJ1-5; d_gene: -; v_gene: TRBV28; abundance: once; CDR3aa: CASSLLPGIQPQHF; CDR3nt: TGTGCCAGCAGCCTCCTCCCCGGGATCCAGCCCCAGCATTTT
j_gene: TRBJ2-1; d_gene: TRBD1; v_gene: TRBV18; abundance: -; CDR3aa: CASSPTGEYNEQFF; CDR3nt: TGTGCCAGCTCACCGACAGGGGAATACAATGAGCAGTTCTTC
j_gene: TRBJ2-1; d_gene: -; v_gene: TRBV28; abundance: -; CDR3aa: CASSLVGGYNEQFF; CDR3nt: TGTGCCAGCAGTTTAGTGGGGGGCTACAATGAGCAGTTCTTC
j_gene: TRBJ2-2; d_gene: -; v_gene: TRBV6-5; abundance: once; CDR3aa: CASSRQGGNTGELFF; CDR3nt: TGTGCCAGCAGTCGACAGGGAGGGAACACCGGGGAGCTGTTTTTT
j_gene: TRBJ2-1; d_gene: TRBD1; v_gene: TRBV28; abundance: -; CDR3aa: CATWDSVLNEQFF; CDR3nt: TGTGCCACCTGGGACAGCGTTCTGAATGAGCAGTTCTTC
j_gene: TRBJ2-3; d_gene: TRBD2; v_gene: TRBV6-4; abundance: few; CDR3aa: CASSGTSGADTQYF; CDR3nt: TGTGCCAGCAGTGGGACTAGCGGGGCAGATACGCAGTATTTT
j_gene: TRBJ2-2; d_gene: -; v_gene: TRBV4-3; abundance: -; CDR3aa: CASSKELSSPGELFF; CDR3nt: TGCGCCAGCAGCAAGGAACTATCCTCGCCCGGGGAGCTGTTTTTT
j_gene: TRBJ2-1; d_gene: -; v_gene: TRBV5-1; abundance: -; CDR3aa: CASSLAQGSYNEQFF; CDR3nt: TGCGCCAGCAGCTTGGCCCAGGGGTCCTACAATGAGCAGTTCTTC
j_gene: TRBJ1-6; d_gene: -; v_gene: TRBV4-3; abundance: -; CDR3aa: CASSQEGGNSPLHF; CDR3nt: TGCGCCAGCAGCCAAGAGGGAGGGAATTCACCCCTCCACTTT
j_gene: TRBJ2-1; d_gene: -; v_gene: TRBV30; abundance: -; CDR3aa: CAWSDLFTPPSSNEQFF; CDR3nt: TGTGCCTGGAGTGACTTATTCACTCCCCCCTCTTCCAATGAGCAGTTCTTC